This T cell receptor (beta chain) is drawn from a study of radiotherapy plus CTLA-4 blockade in lung cancer. V shed 0 bases and J 2 bases; nucleotides not matched to a gene: 6. The CDR3 is 16 amino acids. Germline CDR1 and CDR2: SGDLS and YYNGEE. Profiled with immunoSEQ multiplex PCR; TCRdb holds only in-frame clones, not every one. The repertoire includes approximately 45,000 clones, almost 65% of them detected once, and around 18% sits in the top ten. The V gene is TRBV9, the J gene TRBJ2-3; 7 bases align to TRBD1. The sample consisted of peripheral blood, taken from a patient treated with radiotherapy plus ipilimumab. The TCR originated in a human donor with non-small cell lung cancer who had a partial response to radiotherapy plus ipilimumab. In DNA form, the CDR3 reads TGTGCCAGCAGCGTAGCTTCAGGGGGTTCCACAGATACGCAGTATTTT. Protein: CASSVASGGSTDTQYF.